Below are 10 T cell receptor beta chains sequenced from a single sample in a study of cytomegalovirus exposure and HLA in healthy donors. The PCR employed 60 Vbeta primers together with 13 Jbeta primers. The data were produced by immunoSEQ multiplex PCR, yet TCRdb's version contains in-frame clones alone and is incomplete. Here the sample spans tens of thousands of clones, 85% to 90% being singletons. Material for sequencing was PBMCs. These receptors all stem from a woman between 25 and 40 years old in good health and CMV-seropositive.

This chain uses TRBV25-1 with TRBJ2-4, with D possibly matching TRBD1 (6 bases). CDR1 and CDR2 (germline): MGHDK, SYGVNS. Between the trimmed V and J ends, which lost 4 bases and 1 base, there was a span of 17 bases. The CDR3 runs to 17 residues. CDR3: CASSAPGHLGAKNIQYF. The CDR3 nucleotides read TGTGCCAGCAGTGCACCGGGACACCTGGGGGCCAAAAACATTCAGTACTTC.

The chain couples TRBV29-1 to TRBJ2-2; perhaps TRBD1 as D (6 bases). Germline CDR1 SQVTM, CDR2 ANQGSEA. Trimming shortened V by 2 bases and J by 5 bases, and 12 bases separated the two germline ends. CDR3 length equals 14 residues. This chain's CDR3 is CSVEYGGRTGELFF. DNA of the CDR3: TGCAGCGTTGAATATGGGGGCCGGACCGGGGAGCTGTTTTTT.

DNA for the CDR3: TGTGCCAGCAGCTTTCATCAGGGGGTTAACACTGAAGCTTTCTTT. The encoded protein is CASSFHQGVNTEAFF. The V call is TRBV7-9, the J call TRBJ1-1, with TRBD1 matching 7 bases. V lost 3 bases, J lost 2 bases, and 6 bases stayed unmatched. The CDR3 sequence is 15 residues long. CDR1 and CDR2 (germline): SEHNR, FQNEAQ (reference sequence).

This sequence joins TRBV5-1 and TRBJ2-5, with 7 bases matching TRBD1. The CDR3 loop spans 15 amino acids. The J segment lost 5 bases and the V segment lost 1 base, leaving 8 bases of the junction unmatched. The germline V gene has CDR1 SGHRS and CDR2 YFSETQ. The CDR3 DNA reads TGCGCCAGCAGCTTGTTAACAGGGGCATCCGAGACCCAGTACTTC. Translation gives CASSLLTGASETQYF.

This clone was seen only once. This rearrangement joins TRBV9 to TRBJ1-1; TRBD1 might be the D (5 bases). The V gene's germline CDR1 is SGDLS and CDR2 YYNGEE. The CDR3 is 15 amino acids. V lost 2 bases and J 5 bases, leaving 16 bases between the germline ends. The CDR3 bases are TGTGCCAGCAGCGTCCTCCAGGGATCTGGAACTGAAGCTTTCTTT. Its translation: CASSVLQGSGTEAFF. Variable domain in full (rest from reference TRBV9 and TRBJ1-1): DSGVTQTPKHLITATGQRVTLRCSPRSGDLSVYWYQQSLDQGLQFLIQYYNGEERAKGNILERFSAQQFPDLHSELNLSSLELGDSALYFCASSVLQGSGTEAFFGQGTRLTVV.

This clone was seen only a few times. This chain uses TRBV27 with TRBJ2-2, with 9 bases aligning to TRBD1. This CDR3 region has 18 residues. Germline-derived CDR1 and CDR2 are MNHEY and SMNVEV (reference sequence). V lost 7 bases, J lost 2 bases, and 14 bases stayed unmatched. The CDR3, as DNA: TGTGCCAGCACCTCCCGACAGGGGGGAAACAAAAACACCGGGGAGCTGTTTTTT. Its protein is CASTSRQGGNKNTGELFF.

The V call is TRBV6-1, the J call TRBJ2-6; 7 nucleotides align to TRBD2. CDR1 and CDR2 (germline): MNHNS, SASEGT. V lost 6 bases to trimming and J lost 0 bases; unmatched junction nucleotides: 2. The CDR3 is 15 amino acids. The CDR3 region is CASRRGGSGANVLTF. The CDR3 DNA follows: TGTGCCAGCAGACGCGGGGGCTCTGGGGCCAACGTCCTGACTTTC.

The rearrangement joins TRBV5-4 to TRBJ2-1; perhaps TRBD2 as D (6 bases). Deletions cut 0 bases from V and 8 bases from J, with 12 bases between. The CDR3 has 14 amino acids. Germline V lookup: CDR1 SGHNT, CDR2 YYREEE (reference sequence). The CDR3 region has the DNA TGTGCCAGCAGCTTGGATACTAGCTCCCATGAGCAGTTCTTC. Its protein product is CASSLDTSSHEQFF.

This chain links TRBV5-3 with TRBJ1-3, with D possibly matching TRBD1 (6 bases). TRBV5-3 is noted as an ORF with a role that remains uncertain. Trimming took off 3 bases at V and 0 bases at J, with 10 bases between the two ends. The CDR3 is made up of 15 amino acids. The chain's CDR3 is CARSCTGHSGNTIYF. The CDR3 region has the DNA TGTGCCAGAAGCTGCACAGGGCACTCTGGAAACACCATATATTTT.

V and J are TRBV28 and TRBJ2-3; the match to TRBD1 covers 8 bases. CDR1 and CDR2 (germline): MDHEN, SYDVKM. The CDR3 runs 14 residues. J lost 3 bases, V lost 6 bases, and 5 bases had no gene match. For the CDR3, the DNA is TGTGCCAGCAGAAAGGACAGGGTGACAGATACGCAGTATTTT. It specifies CASRKDRVTDTQYF.